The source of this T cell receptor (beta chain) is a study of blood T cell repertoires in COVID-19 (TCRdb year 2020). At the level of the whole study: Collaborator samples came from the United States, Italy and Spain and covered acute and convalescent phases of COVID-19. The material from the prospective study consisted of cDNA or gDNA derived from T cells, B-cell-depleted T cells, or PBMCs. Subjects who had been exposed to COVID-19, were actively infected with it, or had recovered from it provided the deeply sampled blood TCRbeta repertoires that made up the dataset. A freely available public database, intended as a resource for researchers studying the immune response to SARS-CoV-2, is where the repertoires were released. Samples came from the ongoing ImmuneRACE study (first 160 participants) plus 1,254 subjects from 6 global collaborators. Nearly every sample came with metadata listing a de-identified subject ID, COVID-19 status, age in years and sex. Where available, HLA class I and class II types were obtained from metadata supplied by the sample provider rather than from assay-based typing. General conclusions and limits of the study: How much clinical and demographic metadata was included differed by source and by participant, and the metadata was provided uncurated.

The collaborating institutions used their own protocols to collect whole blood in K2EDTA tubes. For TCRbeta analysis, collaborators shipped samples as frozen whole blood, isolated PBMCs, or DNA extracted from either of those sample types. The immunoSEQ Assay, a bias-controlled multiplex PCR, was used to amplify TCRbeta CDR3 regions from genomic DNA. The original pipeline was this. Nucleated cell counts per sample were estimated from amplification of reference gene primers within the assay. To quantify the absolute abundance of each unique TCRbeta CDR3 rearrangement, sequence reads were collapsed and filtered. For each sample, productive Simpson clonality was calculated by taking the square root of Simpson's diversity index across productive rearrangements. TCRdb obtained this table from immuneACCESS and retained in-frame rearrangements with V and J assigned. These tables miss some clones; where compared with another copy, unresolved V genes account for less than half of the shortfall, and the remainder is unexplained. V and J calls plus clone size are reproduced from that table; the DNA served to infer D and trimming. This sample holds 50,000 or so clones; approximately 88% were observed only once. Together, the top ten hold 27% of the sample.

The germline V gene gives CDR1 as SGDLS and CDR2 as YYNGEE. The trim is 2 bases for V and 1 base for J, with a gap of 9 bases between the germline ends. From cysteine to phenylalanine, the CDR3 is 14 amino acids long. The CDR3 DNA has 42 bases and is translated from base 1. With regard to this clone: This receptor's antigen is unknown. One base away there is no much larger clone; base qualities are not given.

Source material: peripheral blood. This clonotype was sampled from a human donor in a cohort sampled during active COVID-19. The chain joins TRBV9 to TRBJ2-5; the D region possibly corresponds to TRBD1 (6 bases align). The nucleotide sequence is TGTGCCAGCAGCGTCGACAGGATCCAAGAGACCCAGTACTTC. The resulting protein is CASSVDRIQETQYF.